Shown below are 2 T cell receptor beta chains from a single sample sequenced in a study of cytomegalovirus exposure and HLA in healthy donors. Primers for the PCR totalled 60 Vbeta and 13 Jbeta. Measured with immunoSEQ multiplex PCR; TCRdb has only the in-frame clones, and not every one. Here the sample spans more than 75,000 clones, over 70% being singletons. The sequencing input was PBMCs. Receptor source: a man aged 40-50 years in good health and CMV-seropositive.

This clone was seen only once. The chain links TRBV7-9 to TRBJ1-1; 8 bases fit TRBD1. The CDR3 consists of 14 residues. The germline CDR1 and CDR2 sequences are SEHNR and FQNEAQ (reference sequence). After removal of 6 bases from V and 10 bases from J, the junction contained 13 bases not matched to a gene. CDR3 coding DNA: TGTGCCAGCAGGGCCGCCGGGACAGGATCGGGAGCTTTCTTT. Translated, it gives CASRAAGTGSGAFF.

This chain links TRBV14 with TRBJ2-7, with TRBD1 matching 7 bases. With V trimmed by 2 bases and J by 9 bases, 7 bases remained unmatched. The germline V gene has CDR1 SGHDN and CDR2 FVKESK. This CDR3 is built from 13 residues. The CDR3 loop reads CASSQRDSGGQYF. Written as DNA, the CDR3 is TGTGCCAGCAGCCAAAGGGACAGTGGAGGGCAGTACTTC.